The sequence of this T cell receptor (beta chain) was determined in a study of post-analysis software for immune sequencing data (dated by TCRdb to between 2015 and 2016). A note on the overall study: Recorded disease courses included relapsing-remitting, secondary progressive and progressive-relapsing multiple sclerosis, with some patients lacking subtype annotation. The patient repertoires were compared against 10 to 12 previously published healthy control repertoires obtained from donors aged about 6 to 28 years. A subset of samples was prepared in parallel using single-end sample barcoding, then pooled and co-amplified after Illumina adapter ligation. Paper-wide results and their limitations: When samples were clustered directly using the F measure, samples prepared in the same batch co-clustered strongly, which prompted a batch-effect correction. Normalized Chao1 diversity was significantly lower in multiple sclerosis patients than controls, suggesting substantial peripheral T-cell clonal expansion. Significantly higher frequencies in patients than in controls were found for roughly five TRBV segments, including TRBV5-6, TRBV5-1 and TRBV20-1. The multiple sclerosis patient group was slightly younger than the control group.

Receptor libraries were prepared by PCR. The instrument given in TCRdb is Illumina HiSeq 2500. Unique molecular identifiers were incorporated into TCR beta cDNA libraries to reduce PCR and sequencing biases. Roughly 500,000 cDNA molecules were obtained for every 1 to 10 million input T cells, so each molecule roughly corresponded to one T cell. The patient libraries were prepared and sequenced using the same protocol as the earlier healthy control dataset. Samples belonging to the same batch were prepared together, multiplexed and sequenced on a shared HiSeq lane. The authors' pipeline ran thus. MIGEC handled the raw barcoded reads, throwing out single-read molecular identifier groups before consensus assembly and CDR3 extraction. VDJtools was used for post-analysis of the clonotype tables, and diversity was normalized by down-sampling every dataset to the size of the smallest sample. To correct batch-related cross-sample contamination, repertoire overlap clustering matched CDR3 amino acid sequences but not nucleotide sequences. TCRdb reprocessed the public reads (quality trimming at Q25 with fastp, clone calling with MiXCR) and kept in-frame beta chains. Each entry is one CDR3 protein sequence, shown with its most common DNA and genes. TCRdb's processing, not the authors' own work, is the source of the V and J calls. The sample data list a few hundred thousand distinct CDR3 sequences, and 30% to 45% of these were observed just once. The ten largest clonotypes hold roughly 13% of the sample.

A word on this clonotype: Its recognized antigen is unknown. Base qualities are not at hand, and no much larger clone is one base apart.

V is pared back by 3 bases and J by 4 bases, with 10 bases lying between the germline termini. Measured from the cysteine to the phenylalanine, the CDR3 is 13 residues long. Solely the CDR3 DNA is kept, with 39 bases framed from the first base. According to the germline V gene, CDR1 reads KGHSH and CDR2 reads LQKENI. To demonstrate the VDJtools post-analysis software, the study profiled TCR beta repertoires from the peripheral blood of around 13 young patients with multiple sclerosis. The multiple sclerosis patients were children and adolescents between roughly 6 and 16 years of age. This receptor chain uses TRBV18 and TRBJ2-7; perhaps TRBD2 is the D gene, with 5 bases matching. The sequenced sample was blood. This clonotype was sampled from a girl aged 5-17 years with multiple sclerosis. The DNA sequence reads TGTGCCAGCTCACCGTTGGAGGATTACGAGCAGTACTTC. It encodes CASSPLEDYEQYF.